One sample yielded the 19 T cell receptor beta chains listed below, sequenced in a study of blood T cell repertoires in COVID-19. The protocol was immunoSEQ multiplex PCR, while the TCRdb copy is restricted to in-frame clones and leaves out a portion. Of about 260,000 clones listed, around 89% are singletons. The sequenced sample was PBMCs or T cells enriched from blood (not recorded which). The receptors stem from a woman aged 40 to 49 with acute COVID-19.

The rearrangement joins TRBV6-5 to TRBJ1-5; D is undetermined. Trimming took 6 bases from V and 2 from J, leaving 11 bases between them. This CDR3 is built from 14 residues. Looked up from germline, CDR1 is MNHEY and CDR2 is SVGAGI. CDR3 sequence reads: CASSKSSGNQPQHF. The DNA for the CDR3 is TGTGCCAGCAGCAAGAGTTCGGGCAATCAGCCCCAGCATTTT.

V is TRBV18 and J is TRBJ2-1; 15 bases agree with TRBD2. J was trimmed by 5 bases and V by 3 bases; bases with no gene match: 14. Germline V CDR1 and CDR2: KGHSH, LQKENI. The CDR3 loop spans 20 amino acids. CDR3 sequence reads: CASSPFVVPGLAGGDNEQFF. CDR3 nucleotides: TGTGCCAGCTCACCTTTTGTGGTCCCGGGACTAGCGGGAGGCGACAATGAGCAGTTCTTC.

This chain connects TRBV27 to TRBJ2-5; 9 nucleotides agree with TRBD1. The CDR3 totals 16 residues. The V gene end was trimmed by 2 bases and the J gene end by 4 bases; junction bases not matched to a gene: 8. CDR1 and CDR2 from the germline V gene are MNHEY and SMNVEV (reference sequence). CDR3 bases: TGTGCCAGCAGTTTAATCGCTACAGGGGGCCGAGAGACCCAGTACTTC. Translated: CASSLIATGGRETQYF.

This rearrangement joins TRBV6-2 or TRBV6-3 to TRBJ1-1; perhaps TRBD1 as D (6 bases). CDR1 and CDR2 (germline): MNHEY, SVGEGT. The CDR3 length is 14 residues. Trimming removed 5 bases from V and 0 bases from J, with 10 bases in between. CDR3 nucleotides: TGTGCCAGCAGTAACAGGGTTATGAACACTGAAGCTTTCTTT. Translated, it gives CASSNRVMNTEAFF.

The genes are TRBV5-1 and TRBJ2-1; TRBD2 agrees at 11 bases. This CDR3 contains 15 residues. Trimming cost V 4 bases and J 7 bases; bases outside gene matches: 7. The germline gives CDR1 SGHRS, CDR2 YFSETQ. CDR3 coding DNA: TGCGCCAGCAGCCCTTTAGCGGGAGGGGGGAATGAGCAGTTCTTC. Residues: CASSPLAGGGNEQFF.

The chain combines TRBV30 with TRBJ2-1, with TRBD2 matching over 13 bases. The CDR3 loop spans 12 amino acids. The junction had 2 bases not matched to a gene; V was cut back by 8 bases and J by 7 bases. Germline CDR1 is GTSNPN and CDR2 is SVGIG (reference sequence). This CDR3 is CARGLAGNEQFF. The CDR3 bases are TGTGCCAGGGGACTAGCGGGGAATGAGCAGTTCTTC.

The chain couples TRBV27 to TRBJ2-1; 8 bases align to TRBD2. The length of the CDR3 is 17 residues. V lost 5 bases, J lost 4 bases, and 13 bases stayed unmatched. Germline-derived CDR1 and CDR2 are MNHEY and SMNVEV (reference sequence). The CDR3 nucleotides read TGTGCCAGCAGTCCCCCACCGCCGGGAGGGGTTTACAATGAGCAGTTCTTC. It specifies CASSPPPPGGVYNEQFF.

The chain uses TRBV12-3 or TRBV12-4 and TRBJ1-1; TRBD1 agrees at 8 bases. The junction had 3 bases not matched to a gene; V was cut back by 3 bases and J by 6 bases. CDR3 size: 13 residues. The CDR3 DNA follows: TGTGCCAGCAGTTTGACAGGGGTGGCTGAAGCTTTCTTT. Protein product: CASSLTGVAEAFF.

This clone was observed a handful of times. The V gene is TRBV11-2, the J gene TRBJ2-3; D possibly corresponds to TRBD1 (6 bases). Germline lookup yields CDR1 SGHAT and CDR2 FQNNGV. This CDR3 is 14 amino acids long. V lost 2 bases and J lost 3, with 9 bases in between. CDR3 protein: CASSLLGQTDTQYF. For the CDR3, the DNA is TGTGCCAGCAGCTTACTGGGACAAACAGATACGCAGTATTTT.

The chain combines TRBV28 with TRBJ2-7, with TRBD2 identical over 11 bases. The germline CDR1 and CDR2 sequences are MDHEN and SYDVKM. The CDR3 covers 15 residues. V trimming: 7 bases; J trimming: 2 bases; junction bases outside the gene matches: 7. CDR3 bases: TGTGCCAGCAACCCCCTAGCGGGAGGTCCCTACGAGCAGTACTTC. It specifies CASNPLAGGPYEQYF.

The CDR3 DNA reads as TGTGCCAGCAGCGTCTTGAACACTGAAGCTTTCTTT. As protein: CASSVLNTEAFF. The chain combines TRBV6-5 with TRBJ1-1; D gene ambiguous. This CDR3 has 12 amino acids. V lost 6 bases, J lost 0 bases, and 5 bases lay in between. Germline values: CDR1 MNHEY, CDR2 SVGAGI.

The chain is built from TRBV28 and TRBJ2-5; D is possibly TRBD2 (6 bases). This CDR3 region has 14 residues. V was cut by 6 bases and J by 5 bases, with 16 bases left in between. The germline CDR1 and CDR2 sequences are MDHEN and SYDVKM. Here the CDR3 DNA reads TGTGCCAGCAGACATACACTAGCCCTTGAGACCCAGTACTTC. Protein: CASRHTLALETQYF.

This chain connects TRBV3-1 (or the pseudogene TRBV3-2) to TRBJ2-2, with D tentatively TRBD2 (6 bases). Trimming removed 2 bases from V and 7 bases from J, with 11 bases in between. CDR1 LGHDT and CDR2 YNNKEL come from the germline V gene (reference sequence). This CDR3 is 14 amino acids long. CDR3 DNA: TGTGCCAGCAGCCAATCGGGAGTTAACGGGGAGCTGTTTTTT. It codes for CASSQSGVNGELFF.

CDR3 DNA sequence: TGCAGCGTTGACTGGCAGGGGAGCAATGAGCAGTTCTTC. This gives the protein CSVDWQGSNEQFF. The chain combines TRBV29-1 with TRBJ2-1; possibly TRBD1 for D (6 bases). Deletions cut 3 bases from V and 6 bases from J, with 12 bases between. The length of the CDR3 is 13 residues. Germline V gives CDR1 SQVTM, CDR2 ANQGSEA.

The chain uses TRBV27 and TRBJ1-5, with D perhaps matching TRBD1 (5 bases). Trimming removed 6 bases at V and 6 bases at J, with 9 bases between. This CDR3 has 12 residues. Germline loops: CDR1 MNHEY, CDR2 SMNVEV (reference sequence). CDR3 sequence (DNA): TGTGCCAGCAGGAATCAGGGTCAGCCCCAGCATTTT. Translating it yields CASRNQGQPQHF.

The V call is TRBV27, the J call TRBJ1-2; D possibly corresponds to TRBD1 (5 bases). Trimming took off 6 bases at V and 4 bases at J, with 12 bases between the two ends. Germline loops: CDR1 MNHEY, CDR2 SMNVEV (reference sequence). The CDR3 covers 13 residues. CDR3 loop: CASRQGGVYGYTF. The DNA for the CDR3 is TGTGCCAGCAGGCAGGGAGGAGTCTATGGCTACACCTTC.

The count of this clone is one. The chain is built from TRBV11-2 and TRBJ2-2; D might be TRBD2 (6 bases). The germline V gene encodes CDR1 SGHAT and CDR2 FQNNGV. Trimming took off 6 bases at V and 7 bases at J, with 12 bases between the two ends. The CDR3 spans 13 residues. CDR3 sequence (DNA): TGTGCCAGCAGTGGAGGGGCATACGGGGAGCTGTTTTTT. Translating gives CASSGGAYGELFF. Full variable domain (outside the CDR3, taken from reference TRBV11-2 and TRBJ2-2): EAGVAQSPRYKIIEKRQSVAFWCNPISGHATLYWYQQILGQGPKLLIQFQNNGVVDDSQLPKDRFSAERLKGVDSTLKIQPAKLEDSAVYLCASSGGAYGELFFGEGSRLTVL.

The V call is TRBV7-9, the J call TRBJ2-4, with 7 bases identical to TRBD2. Germline CDR1 SEHNR, CDR2 FQNEAQ (reference sequence). The CDR3 is 15 amino acids. J gave up 8 bases and V 5 bases, and 12 bases lay outside the gene matches. CDR3 nucleotide sequence: TGTGCCAGCAGCCCCCCGGGGCAGGGAGGGGACATTCAGTACTTC. Its translation is CASSPPGQGGDIQYF.

This clone appeared a few times. The chain recombines TRBV5-5 with TRBJ1-2; no clear D. Germline V gene data show CDR1 as SGHKS and CDR2 as YYEKEE (reference sequence). V dropped 0 bases and J dropped 6 bases, with 6 bases sitting between them. This CDR3 contains 12 residues. The CDR3 is CASSLALDGYTF. CDR3 nucleotides: TGTGCCAGCAGCTTGGCACTAGATGGCTACACCTTC.